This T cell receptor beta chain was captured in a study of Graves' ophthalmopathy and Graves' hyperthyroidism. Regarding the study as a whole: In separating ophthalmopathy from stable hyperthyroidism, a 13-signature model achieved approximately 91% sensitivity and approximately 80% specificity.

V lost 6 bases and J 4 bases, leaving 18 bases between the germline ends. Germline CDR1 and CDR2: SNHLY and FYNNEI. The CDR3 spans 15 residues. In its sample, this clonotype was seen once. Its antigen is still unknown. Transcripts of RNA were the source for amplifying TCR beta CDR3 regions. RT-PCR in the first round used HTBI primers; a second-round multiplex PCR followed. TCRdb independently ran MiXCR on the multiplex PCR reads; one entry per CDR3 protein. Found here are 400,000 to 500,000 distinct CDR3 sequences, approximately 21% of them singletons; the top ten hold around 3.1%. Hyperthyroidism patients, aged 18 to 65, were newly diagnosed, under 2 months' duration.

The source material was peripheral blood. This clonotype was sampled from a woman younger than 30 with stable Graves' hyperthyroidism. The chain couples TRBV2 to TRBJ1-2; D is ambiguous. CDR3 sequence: CASSPVVLKAYGYTF. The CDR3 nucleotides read TGTGCCAGCAGCCCCGTGGTCTTAAAGGCCTATGGCTACACCTTC. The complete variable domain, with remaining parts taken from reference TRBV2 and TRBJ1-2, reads EPEVTQTPSHQVTQMGQEVILRCVPISNHLYFYWYRQILGQKVEFLVSFYNNEISEKSEIFDDQFSVERPDGSNFTLKIRSTKLEDSAMYFCASSPVVLKAYGYTFGSGTRLTVV.